This T cell receptor (beta chain) was captured in a study of blood T cell repertoires in COVID-19. On the study more broadly: Acute and convalescent COVID-19 specimens originated in the United States, Italy and Spain. T cells, B-cell-depleted T cells, or PBMCs supplied cDNA or gDNA.

The ends were cut back, 2 bases at V and 5 bases at J, with 9 bases in the middle. Looked up from germline, CDR1 is SGHTA and CDR2 is FQGNSA. This CDR3 has 13 amino acids. Authors' analysis steps: Amplifying reference gene primers gave estimates of nucleated cell counts. Measured with immunoSEQ multiplex PCR; TCRdb has only the in-frame clones, and not every one. V and J calls and clone size are copied from that table; D and trimming were computed from the DNA. The repertoire holds some 130,000 clones, with 60% to 80% as singletons. This clone was detected once. The sample taken for sequencing was peripheral blood. This sequence joins TRBV7-2 and TRBJ1-1; D is ambiguous. This sequence was found in a woman in her 70s with acute or convalescent COVID-19. The CDR3 bases are TGTGCCAGCAGCTTACGGAGTGTAACTGAAGCTTTCTTT. It codes for CASSLRSVTEAFF.